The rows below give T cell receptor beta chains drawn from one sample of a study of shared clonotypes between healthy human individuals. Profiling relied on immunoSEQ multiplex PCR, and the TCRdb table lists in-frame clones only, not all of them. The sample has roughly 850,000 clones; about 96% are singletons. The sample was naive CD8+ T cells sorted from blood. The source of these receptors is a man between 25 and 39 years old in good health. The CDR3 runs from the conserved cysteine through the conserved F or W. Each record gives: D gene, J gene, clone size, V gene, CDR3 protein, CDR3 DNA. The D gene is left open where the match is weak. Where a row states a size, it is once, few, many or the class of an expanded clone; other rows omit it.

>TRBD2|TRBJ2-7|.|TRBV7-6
CASSLGTSGRAKGGEQYF
TGTGCCAGCAGCCTAGGGACTAGCGGGAGGGCGAAGGGAGGCGAGCAGTACTTC
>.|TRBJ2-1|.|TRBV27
CASSPGSYNEQFF
TGTGCCAGCAGTCCGGGTTCCTACAATGAGCAGTTCTTC
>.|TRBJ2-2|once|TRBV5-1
CASSLAEITGELFF
TGCGCCAGCAGCTTGGCTGAAATCACCGGGGAGCTGTTTTTT
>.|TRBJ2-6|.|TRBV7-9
CASSLRETGANVLTF
TGTGCCAGCAGCTTACGGGAAACTGGGGCCAACGTCCTGACTTTC
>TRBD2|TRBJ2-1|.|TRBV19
CASKPLAGDYNEQFF
TGTGCCAGTAAGCCACTAGCGGGAGACTACAATGAGCAGTTCTTC
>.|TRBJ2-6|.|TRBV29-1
CSVQGTHSGANVLTF
TGCAGCGTTCAGGGGACGCACTCTGGGGCCAACGTCCTGACTTTC
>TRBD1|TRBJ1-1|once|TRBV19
CASSIEDGTGAGTEAFF
TGTGCCAGTAGTATAGAGGACGGGACAGGAGCTGGCACTGAAGCTTTCTTT
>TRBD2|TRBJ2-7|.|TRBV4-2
CASSPLAGGPGEQYF
TGTGCCAGCAGCCCACTAGCGGGAGGGCCGGGCGAGCAGTACTTC
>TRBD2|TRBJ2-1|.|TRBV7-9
CASRKLAGEHNEQFF
TGTGCCAGCAGAAAACTAGCGGGGGAACACAATGAGCAGTTCTTC
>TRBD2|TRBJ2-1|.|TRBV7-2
CASSSSGGSYNEQFF
TGTGCCAGCAGCTCTAGCGGTGGCTCCTACAATGAGCAGTTCTTC
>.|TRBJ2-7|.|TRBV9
CASSPFRGGSYEQYF
TGTGCCAGCAGCCCTTTTCGAGGAGGGTCCTACGAGCAGTACTTC
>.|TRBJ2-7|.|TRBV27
CASSRGQYHEQYF
TGTGCCAGCAGCCGTGGACAGTACCACGAGCAGTACTTC
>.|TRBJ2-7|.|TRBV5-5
CASSLGSGGWYEQYF
TGTGCCAGCAGCTTGGGTTCAGGGGGGTGGTACGAGCAGTACTTC
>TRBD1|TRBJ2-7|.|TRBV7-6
CASSFWTGQDEQYF
TGTGCCAGCAGCTTTTGGACAGGGCAGGACGAGCAGTACTTC
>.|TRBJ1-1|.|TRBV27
CASSPEGSGTEAFF
TGTGCCAGCAGTCCCGAGGGGTCTGGCACTGAAGCTTTCTTT
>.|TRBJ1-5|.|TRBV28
CASSSTGISRNQPQHF
TGTGCCAGCAGTTCTACAGGGATTTCAAGGAATCAGCCCCAGCATTTT
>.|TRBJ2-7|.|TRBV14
CASSQDGYEQYF
TGTGCCAGCAGCCAAGATGGCTACGAGCAGTACTTC
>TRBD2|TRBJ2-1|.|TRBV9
CASSKKREPYNEQFF
TGTGCCAGCAGCAAAAAGCGGGAGCCCTACAATGAGCAGTTCTTC
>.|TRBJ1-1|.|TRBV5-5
CASSPPRGGTEAFF
TGTGCCAGCAGCCCCCCGAGGGGAGGTACTGAAGCTTTCTTT
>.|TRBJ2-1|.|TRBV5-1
CASSPEGDTYNEQFF
TGCGCCAGCAGCCCGGAGGGGGATACATACAATGAGCAGTTCTTC
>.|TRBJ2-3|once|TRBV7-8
CASSFRDQATDTQYF
TGTGCCAGCAGCTTCCGGGACCAAGCCACAGATACGCAGTATTTT
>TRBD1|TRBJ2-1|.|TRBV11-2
CASSLLSDRGKRDEQFF
TGTGCCAGCAGCTTATTATCGGACAGGGGGAAGAGGGATGAGCAGTTCTTC
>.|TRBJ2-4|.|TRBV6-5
CASGTPQNIQYF
TGTGCCTCCGGGACACCTCAAAACATTCAGTACTTC
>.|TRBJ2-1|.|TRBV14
CASSQLGRGQFF
TGTGCCAGCAGCCAATTAGGCCGCGGGCAGTTCTTC
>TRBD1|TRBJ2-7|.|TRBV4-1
CASSQVGAGQGTTYEQYF
TGCGCCAGCAGCCAAGTAGGAGCGGGACAGGGCACCACCTACGAGCAGTACTTC
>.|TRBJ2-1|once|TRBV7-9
CASSLEDSHNEQFF
TGTGCCAGCAGCTTAGAGGACAGCCATAATGAGCAGTTCTTC
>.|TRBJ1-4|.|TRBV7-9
CASSLALGATNEKLFF
TGTGCCAGCAGCTTAGCGTTGGGAGCAACTAATGAAAAACTGTTTTTT
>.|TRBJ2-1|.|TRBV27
CASSRHPIDYNEQFF
TGTGCCAGCAGCCGACACCCAATCGATTACAATGAGCAGTTCTTC
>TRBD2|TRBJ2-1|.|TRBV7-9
CASSLTSGRANEQFF
TGTGCCAGCAGCCTAACTAGCGGGAGGGCGAATGAGCAGTTCTTC